This passage covers 20 T cell receptor beta chains from one sample sequenced in a study of T-cell memory formation after mild COVID-19. TCRdb reprocessed the 5' RACE reads with MiXCR, giving one entry per CDR3 protein. This table has around 400,000 distinct CDR3 sequences, 20% to 25% appearing once. Source material: PBMCs or a T cell subset sorted from them (not recorded which). The receptors here all came from an adult woman who had mild COVID-19 (a few samples of this study predate the infection). Cell type and time point are not known.

The table lists this clonotype with a count of one. The chain is built from TRBV29-1 and TRBJ1-2, with 9 bases aligning to TRBD1. The CDR3 consists of 12 residues. Looked up from germline, CDR1 is SQVTM and CDR2 is ANQGSEA. Trimming removed 6 bases from V and 8 bases from J; junction bases left unmatched: 7. CDR3 sequence (DNA): TGCAGCGTCTACAGGGGGCAGGGGGGCTACACCTTC. This gives the protein CSVYRGQGGYTF.

This clonotype was seen a few times. The J gene is TRBJ2-7, the V gene TRBV29-1, with 9 bases aligning to TRBD1. The CDR3 covers 14 residues. Germline lookup yields CDR1 SQVTM and CDR2 ANQGSEA. J gave up 6 bases and V 7 bases, and 13 bases lay outside the gene matches. CDR3 DNA sequence: TGCAGCGCCACACGACAGGGGGGCTCTTCCGAGCAGTACTTC. Protein product: CSATRQGGSSEQYF.

This clonotype was counted between two and nine times. The chain links TRBV19 to TRBJ1-2; D might be TRBD1 (5 bases). Looked up from germline, CDR1 is LNHDA and CDR2 is SQIVND (reference sequence). Trimming stripped 3 bases from V and 8 bases from J, with 10 bases between. The CDR3 contains 12 residues. The CDR3 sequence: CASSISGYGYTF. The CDR3 DNA is TGTGCCAGTAGTATCTCAGGGTACGGCTACACCTTC.

This chain links TRBV7-2 with TRBJ2-6, with 7 bases identical to TRBD1. The germline V gene has CDR1 SGHTA and CDR2 FQGNSA. This CDR3 region has 18 residues. V lost 2 bases, J lost 1 base, and 8 bases stayed unmatched. CDR3 coding DNA: TGTGCCAGCAGCTTAAATCCGGACAGGCGGTCTGGGGCCAACGTCCTGACTTTC. As protein: CASSLNPDRRSGANVLTF.

The chain combines TRBV12-3 or TRBV12-4 with TRBJ1-5; D not resolved. The V and J ends lost 7 bases and 0 bases respectively, with 4 bases between them. CDR3 length: 12 amino acids. The CDR3 sequence: CASKHSNQPQHF. In nucleotides, the CDR3 is TGTGCCAGCAAGCATAGCAATCAGCCCCAGCATTTT.

The chain joins TRBV5-6 to TRBJ2-5, with D perhaps assigned TRBD1 or TRBD2 (5 bases each). The germline V gene has CDR1 SGHDT and CDR2 YYEEEE. The CDR3 consists of 16 residues. Trimming cost V 2 bases and J 5 bases, with 19 bases left between them. CDR3 region: CASSFPGTPGGETQYF. Written as DNA, the CDR3 is TGTGCCAGCAGCTTCCCCGGGACCCCCGGCGGGGAGACCCAGTACTTC.

V gene TRBV7-2 combines with J gene TRBJ2-1, with D possibly called TRBD1 or TRBD2 (5 bases each). The CDR3 covers 13 residues. Per the germline V gene, CDR1 is SGHTA and CDR2 is FQGNSA. V lost 2 bases to trimming and J lost 8 bases, with 10 bases between them. The CDR3 region is CASSLLWDDEQFF. The CDR3 DNA sequence: TGTGCCAGCAGCTTATTGTGGGACGATGAGCAGTTCTTC.

This clonotype has more than one count but fewer than ten. The chain carries TRBV12-3 or TRBV12-4 and TRBJ2-5; D not resolved. Trimming removed 3 bases from V and 5 bases from J, with 19 bases in between. The CDR3 extends over 16 amino acids. CDR3 DNA sequence: TGTGCCAGCAGTTTTCAGGCAGTAGCTTCGCGGGAGACCCAGTACTTC. This codes for CASSFQAVASRETQYF.

This chain links TRBV2 with TRBJ1-1; D is undetermined. The V and J ends lost 8 bases and 1 base respectively, with 8 bases between them. The V gene's germline CDR1 is SNHLY and CDR2 FYNNEI. The CDR3 totals 12 residues. The CDR3 here is CASENTNTEAFF. CDR3 nucleotide sequence: TGTGCCAGCGAAAACACGAACACTGAAGCTTTCTTT.

This clonotype was counted once. CDR3 in amino acids: CASSRPSTQYF. The DNA for the CDR3 is TGTGCCAGCAGTCGCCCGTCGACCCAGTACTTC. The chain links TRBV6-2 or TRBV6-3 to TRBJ2-5; no clear D. CDR3 length: 11 amino acids. Germline CDR1 MNHEY, CDR2 SVGEGT. Trimming removed 5 bases from V and 7 bases from J, with 8 bases in between.

The rearrangement links TRBV6-1 to TRBJ1-2; possibly TRBD1 for D (6 bases). Germline V gives CDR1 MNHNS, CDR2 SASEGT. The CDR3 consists of 14 residues. V shed 8 bases and J shed 5 bases, with 18 bases lying between them. CDR3 protein: CASGTPGQNYGYTF. Here the CDR3 DNA reads TGTGCCAGCGGCACCCCGGGACAAAATTATGGCTACACCTTC.

This clonotype was found many times. V is TRBV14 and J is TRBJ2-5, with a weak D call TRBD1 (6 bases). Trimming cost V 7 bases and J 3 bases, with 15 bases left between them. The CDR3 is 14 residues long. CDR1 SGHDN and CDR2 FVKESK come from the germline V gene. Here the CDR3 DNA reads TGTGCCAGCAAAAGGGACACGACCGAAGAGACCCAGTACTTC. Its protein is CASKRDTTEETQYF.

The V and J genes are TRBV7-9 and TRBJ1-2; possibly TRBD1 for D (6 bases). Deletions cut 3 bases from V and 1 base from J, with 9 bases between. CDR1 and CDR2 from the germline V gene are SEHNR and FQNEAQ (reference sequence). The CDR3 runs 14 residues. CDR3 in amino acids: CASSLGALNYGYTF. CDR3 DNA: TGTGCCAGCAGCTTGGGGGCACTTAACTATGGCTACACCTTC. The whole variable domain, filled in from reference TRBV7-9 and TRBJ1-2, reads DTGVSQNPRHKITKRGQNVTFRCDPISEHNRLYWYRQTLGQGPEFLTYFQNEAQLEKSRLLSDRFSAERPKGSFSTLEIQRTEQGDSAMYLCASSLGALNYGYTFGSGTRLTVV.

J is TRBJ2-7 and V is TRBV9, with 7 bases aligning to TRBD1. J was trimmed by 4 bases and V by 3 bases; bases with no gene match: 13. Looked up from germline, CDR1 is SGDLS and CDR2 is YYNGEE. CDR3 length: 16 residues. CDR3 sequence (DNA): TGTGCCAGCAGCGCTGGGCACGGGACAGAACTTTACGAGCAGTACTTC. Translating it yields CASSAGHGTELYEQYF.

The chain joins TRBV18 to TRBJ2-3, with 9 bases matching TRBD1. This CDR3 comprises 16 residues. The ends lost 6 bases at V and 4 bases at J; junction bases unmatched: 11. Per germline, CDR1 KGHSH and CDR2 LQKENI. The CDR3 region has the DNA TGTGCCAGCTCCGTCCCTTGGGGGACAGGGCCAGATACGCAGTATTTT. Amino acid sequence: CASSVPWGTGPDTQYF.

The V call is TRBV29-1, the J call TRBJ2-7, with 9 bases fitting TRBD2. This CDR3 has 14 residues. Per the germline V gene, CDR1 is SQVTM and CDR2 is ANQGSEA. V shed 3 bases, J shed 4 bases, and the junction held 7 bases outside the gene matches. This CDR3 is CSVDGLAGSYEQYF. For the CDR3, the DNA is TGCAGCGTTGATGGCCTAGCGGGGTCGTACGAGCAGTACTTC.

This sequence joins TRBV14 and TRBJ1-1; D is undetermined. Germline V gene lookup returns CDR1 SGHDN and CDR2 FVKESK. Trimming pared 3 bases from V and 0 bases from J, leaving 11 bases between. This CDR3 is 15 amino acids long. CDR3 nucleotides: TGTGCCAGCAGCCAGTGTCCTCGTTTGAACACTGAAGCTTTCTTT. It yields the protein CASSQCPRLNTEAFF.

The chain joins TRBV19 to TRBJ2-3, with 11 positions matching TRBD2. CDR1 is LNHDA and CDR2 is SQIVND in the germline V gene (reference sequence). The V and J ends lost 7 bases and 4 bases, in that order; junction bases with no gene match: 4. This CDR3 has 14 amino acids. CDR3 in amino acids: CASTSGRTSDTQYF. The CDR3 bases are TGTGCCAGTACTAGCGGGAGGACGTCAGATACGCAGTATTTT.

This clonotype was counted once. V gene TRBV27 combines with J gene TRBJ2-1, with 10 bases aligning to TRBD2. The CDR3 has 14 residues. After removal of 6 bases from V and 9 bases from J, the junction contained 8 bases not matched to a gene. Looked up from germline, CDR1 is MNHEY and CDR2 is SMNVEV (reference sequence). CDR3 sequence: CASSPLAGVTEQFF. CDR3 bases: TGTGCCAGCAGCCCCCTAGCGGGGGTTACTGAGCAGTTCTTC.

This clonotype was seen a handful of times. J is TRBJ2-3 and V is TRBV18, with unresolved D. Trimming stripped 6 bases from V and 0 bases from J, with 13 bases between. The CDR3 consists of 15 residues. The germline gives CDR1 KGHSH, CDR2 LQKENI. Here the CDR3 DNA reads TGTGCCAGCTCGCGAAGGACGACGAGCACAGATACGCAGTATTTT. It codes for CASSRRTTSTDTQYF.